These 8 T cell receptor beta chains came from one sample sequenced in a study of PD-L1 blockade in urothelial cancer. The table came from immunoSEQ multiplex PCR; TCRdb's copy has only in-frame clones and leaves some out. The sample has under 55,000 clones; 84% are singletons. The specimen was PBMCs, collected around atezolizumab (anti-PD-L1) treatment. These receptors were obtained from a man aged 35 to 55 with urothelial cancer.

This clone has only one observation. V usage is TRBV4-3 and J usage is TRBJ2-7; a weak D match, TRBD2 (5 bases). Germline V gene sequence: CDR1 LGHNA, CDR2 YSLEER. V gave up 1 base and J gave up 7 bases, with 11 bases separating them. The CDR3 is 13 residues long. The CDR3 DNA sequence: TGCGCCAGCAGCCAAGGGTTTAAGCGGGAGCAGTACTTC. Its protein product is CASSQGFKREQYF.

The CDR3 coding sequence is TGCGCCAGCAGCTTTAAGGGCTCGGGAGGGCCGGGGGAGACCCAGTACTTC. This encodes CASSFKGSGGPGETQYF. The J gene is TRBJ2-5, the V gene TRBV5-1; 8 bases line up with TRBD2. The CDR3 totals 17 residues. CDR1 is SGHRS, CDR2 YFSETQ, per germline. V was pared by 2 bases and J by 5 bases, with 14 bases of the junction left unmatched.

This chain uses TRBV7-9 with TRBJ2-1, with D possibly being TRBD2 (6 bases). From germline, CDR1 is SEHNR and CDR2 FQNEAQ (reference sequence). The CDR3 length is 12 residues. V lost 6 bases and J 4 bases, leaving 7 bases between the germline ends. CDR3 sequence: CASRGLYNEQFF. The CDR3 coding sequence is TGTGCCAGCAGGGGACTGTACAATGAGCAGTTCTTC.

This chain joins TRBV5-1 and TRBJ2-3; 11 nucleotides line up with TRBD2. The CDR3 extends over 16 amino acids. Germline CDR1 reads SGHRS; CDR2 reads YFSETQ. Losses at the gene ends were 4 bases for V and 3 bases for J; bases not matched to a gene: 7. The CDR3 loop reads CASSPTSGSPTDTQYF. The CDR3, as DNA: TGCGCCAGCAGCCCAACTAGCGGGAGCCCGACAGATACGCAGTATTTT.

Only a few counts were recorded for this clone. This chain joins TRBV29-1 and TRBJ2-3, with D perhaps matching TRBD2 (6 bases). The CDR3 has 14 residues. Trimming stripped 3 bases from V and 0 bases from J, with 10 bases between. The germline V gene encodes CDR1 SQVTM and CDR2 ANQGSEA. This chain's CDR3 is CSVETGTSTDTQYF. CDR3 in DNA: TGCAGCGTTGAGACCGGGACTAGCACAGATACGCAGTATTTT.

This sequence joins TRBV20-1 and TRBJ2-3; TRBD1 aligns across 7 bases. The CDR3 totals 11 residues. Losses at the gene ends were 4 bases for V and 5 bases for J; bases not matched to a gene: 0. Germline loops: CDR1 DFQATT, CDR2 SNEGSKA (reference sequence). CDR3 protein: CSANRGDTQYF. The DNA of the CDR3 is TGCAGTGCTAACAGGGGAGATACGCAGTATTTT.

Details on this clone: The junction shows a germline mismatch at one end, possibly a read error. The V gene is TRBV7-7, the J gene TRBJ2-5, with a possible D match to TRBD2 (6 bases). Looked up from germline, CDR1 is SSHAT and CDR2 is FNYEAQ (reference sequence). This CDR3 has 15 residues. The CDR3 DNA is TGTGCTAGCAGCTTGTCGGGGGTAACGGCGGAGACCCAGTACTTC. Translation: CASSLSGVTAETQYF. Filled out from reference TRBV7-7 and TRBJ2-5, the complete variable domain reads GAGVSQSPRYKVTKRGQDVTLRCDPISSHATLYWYQQALGQGPEFLTYFNYEAQPDKSGLPSDRFSAERPEGSISTLTIQRTEQRDSAMYRCASSLSGVTAETQYFGPGTRLLVL.

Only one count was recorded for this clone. The CDR3 spells CAWSVFSPQYYEQYF. Here the CDR3 DNA reads TGTGCCTGGAGTGTTTTTAGTCCCCAATATTACGAGCAGTACTTC. The chain combines TRBV30 with TRBJ2-7, with D unresolved. V was pared by 0 bases and J by 4 bases, with 16 bases between. Germline CDR1 GTSNPN, CDR2 SVGIG (reference sequence). The CDR3 runs 15 residues.